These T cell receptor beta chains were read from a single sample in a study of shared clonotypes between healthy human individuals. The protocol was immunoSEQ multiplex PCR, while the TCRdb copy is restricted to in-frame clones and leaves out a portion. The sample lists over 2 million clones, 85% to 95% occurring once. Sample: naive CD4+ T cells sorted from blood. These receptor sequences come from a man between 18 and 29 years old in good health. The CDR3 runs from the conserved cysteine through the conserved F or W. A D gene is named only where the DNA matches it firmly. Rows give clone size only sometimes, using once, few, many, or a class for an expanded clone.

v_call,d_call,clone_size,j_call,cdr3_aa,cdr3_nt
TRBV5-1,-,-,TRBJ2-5,CASSPSGTRETQYF,TGCGCCAGCAGCCCGTCCGGGACGCGGGAGACCCAGTACTTC
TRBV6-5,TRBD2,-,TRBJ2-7,CASRVGGFSYEQYF,TGTGCCAGCAGGGTGGGGGGGTTCTCCTACGAGCAGTACTTC
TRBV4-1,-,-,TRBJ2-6,CASSQGSGGGGSGANVLTF,TGCGCCAGCAGCCAAGGGTCCGGGGGTGGAGGGTCTGGGGCCAACGTCCTGACTTTC
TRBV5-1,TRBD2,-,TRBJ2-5,CASSLRGGQETQYF,TGCGCCAGCAGCTTGCGCGGGGGACAAGAGACCCAGTACTTC
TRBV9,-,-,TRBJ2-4,CASSVGVTGTENIQYF,TGTGCCAGCAGCGTAGGAGTAACAGGGACCGAAAACATTCAGTACTTC
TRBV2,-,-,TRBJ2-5,CASDVRGAETQYF,TGTGCCAGCGATGTGAGGGGAGCAGAGACCCAGTACTTC
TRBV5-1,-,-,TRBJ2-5,CASSSGRQETQYF,TGCGCCAGCAGCTCGGGGCGCCAAGAGACCCAGTACTTC
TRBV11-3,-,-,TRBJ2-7,CASSLDQLGLARYGSYEQYF,TGTGCCAGCAGCTTAGATCAGTTGGGGCTAGCGAGATATGGGTCCTACGAGCAGTACTTC
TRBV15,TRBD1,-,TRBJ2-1,CATSKDRATYNEQFF,TGTGCCACCAGCAAGGACAGGGCGACCTACAATGAGCAGTTCTTC
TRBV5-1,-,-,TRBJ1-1,CASSLDLMNTEAFF,TGCGCCAGCAGCTTGGACCTAATGAACACTGAAGCTTTCTTT
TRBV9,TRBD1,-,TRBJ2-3,CASSVGGGTAGDTQYF,TGTGCCAGCAGCGTAGGTGGTGGGACAGCAGGAGATACGCAGTATTTT
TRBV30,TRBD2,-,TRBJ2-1,CAWSTTGLAVSYNEQFF,TGTGCCTGGAGTACCACCGGACTAGCGGTATCCTACAATGAGCAGTTCTTC
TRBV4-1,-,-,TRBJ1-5,CASSRDSFSNQPQHF,TGCGCCAGCAGCCGAGACAGTTTTAGCAATCAGCCCCAGCATTTT
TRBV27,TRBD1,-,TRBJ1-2,CASSRTGFGYTF,TGTGCCAGCAGCAGGACAGGGTTTGGCTACACCTTC
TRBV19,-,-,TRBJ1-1,CASNEFGGGAFF,TGTGCCAGTAATGAGTTCGGTGGGGGAGCTTTCTTT
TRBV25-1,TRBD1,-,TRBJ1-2,CASSEPDRNYGYTF,TGTGCCAGCAGTGAACCGGACAGGAACTATGGCTACACCTTC
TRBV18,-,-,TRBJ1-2,CASSLTEGVAGYTF,TGTGCCAGCTCACTTACCGAGGGGGTTGCTGGCTACACCTTC
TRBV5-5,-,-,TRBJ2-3,CASSFVGGTDTQYF,TGTGCCAGCAGCTTCGTCGGGGGCACAGATACGCAGTATTTT
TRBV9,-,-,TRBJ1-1,CASSVGSNTEAFF,TGTGCCAGCAGCGTAGGATCGAACACTGAAGCTTTCTTT
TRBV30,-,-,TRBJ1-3,CAWSGGAAGNTIYF,TGTGCCTGGAGTGGGGGGGCTGCTGGAAACACCATATATTTT
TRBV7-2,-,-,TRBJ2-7,CASSARGLGGEDEQYF,TGTGCCAGCAGCGCCCGGGGGCTCGGCGGGGAAGACGAGCAGTACTTC
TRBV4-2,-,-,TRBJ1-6,CASSPLRPGGNSPLHF,TGTGCCAGCAGCCCCCTGCGGCCCGGCGGGAATTCACCCCTCCACTTT
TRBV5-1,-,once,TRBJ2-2,CASSLSQGNTGELFF,TGCGCCAGCAGCTTGTCGCAGGGCAACACCGGGGAGCTGTTTTTT
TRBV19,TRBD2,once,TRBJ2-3,CATTPSGGGTDTQYF,TGTGCCACCACACCTAGCGGGGGGGGCACAGATACGCAGTATTTT
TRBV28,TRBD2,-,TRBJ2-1,CASSLGGLGTDEQFF,TGTGCCAGCAGCCTGGGGGGACTAGGGACGGATGAGCAGTTCTTC
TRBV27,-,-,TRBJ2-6,CASRGGTQSSGANVLTF,TGTGCCAGCAGAGGGGGGACACAGAGCTCTGGGGCCAACGTCCTGACTTTC
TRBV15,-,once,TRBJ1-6,CATSRVIIRRSFNSPLHF,TGTGCCACCAGCAGAGTAATAATCAGGCGCTCCTTTAATTCACCCCTCCACTTT
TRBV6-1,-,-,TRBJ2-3,CASRGGADTQYF,TGTGCCAGCAGAGGGGGGGCAGATACGCAGTATTTT
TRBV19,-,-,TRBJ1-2,CASTLSDAAYGYTF,TGTGCCAGTACCCTCTCGGACGCAGCCTATGGCTACACCTTC
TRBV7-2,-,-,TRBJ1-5,CASSLVRDQPQHF,TGTGCCAGCAGCCTGGTCAGGGACCAGCCCCAGCATTTT
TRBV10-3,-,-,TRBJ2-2,CAISALEDGELFF,TGTGCCATCAGTGCCCTAGAAGACGGGGAGCTGTTTTTT
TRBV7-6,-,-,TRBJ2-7,CASSLKGSEQYF,TGTGCCAGCAGCTTGAAGGGGTCGGAGCAGTACTTC
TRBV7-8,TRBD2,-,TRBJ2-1,CASSLALLAGARSSYNEQFF,TGTGCCAGCAGCTTAGCGCTCCTAGCGGGAGCCCGGAGCTCCTACAATGAGCAGTTCTTC
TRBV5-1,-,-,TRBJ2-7,CASSLGSTTSYEQYF,TGCGCCAGCAGCTTGGGGAGTACGACCTCCTACGAGCAGTACTTC
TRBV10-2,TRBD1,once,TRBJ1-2,CASSADRVGNSNYGYTF,TGCGCCAGCAGCGCTGACAGGGTTGGAAACTCTAACTATGGCTACACCTTC
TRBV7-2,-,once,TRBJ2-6,CASSPTLSGANVLTF,TGTGCCAGCAGCCCAACATTATCTGGGGCCAACGTCCTGACTTTC